Following are 17 T cell receptor beta chains from one sample sequenced in a study of PD-1 blockade in classical Hodgkin lymphoma. Sequenced by immunoSEQ multiplex PCR; TCRdb stores in-frame clones only, minus some. Here the sample spans 25,000 to 35,000 clones, about 80% being singletons. Specified time point: cycle 4 day 1 (C4D1), after less than 7 weeks of nivolumab. In every patient, relapse followed autologous stem cell transplantation, while exposure to brentuximab vedotin differed. Starting with thawed PBMCs, CD4+ T cells were purified by magnetic negative selection. The specimen comprised CD4+ T cells from blood, sampled before the fourth cycle of nivolumab. The receptors shown here come from a human donor with classical Hodgkin lymphoma.

The rearrangement uses TRBV27 and TRBJ1-2; 7 nucleotides agree with TRBD1. This CDR3 has 15 amino acids. The V gene end was trimmed by 5 bases and the J gene end by 2 bases; junction bases not matched to a gene: 8. From germline, CDR1 is MNHEY and CDR2 SMNVEV (reference sequence). The chain's CDR3 is CASSLSIGGNYGYTF. The CDR3 nucleotides are TGTGCCAGCAGTCTAAGTATAGGGGGCAACTATGGCTACACCTTC.

CDR3 in amino acids: CASSLGIMDFYNEQFF. The CDR3 bases are TGTGCCAGCAGCTTGGGGATAATGGACTTCTACAATGAGCAGTTCTTC. The chain is built from TRBV5-6 and TRBJ2-1, with D maybe TRBD2 (5 bases). Trimming took 0 bases from V and 3 from J, leaving 13 bases between them. Germline CDR1 reads SGHDT; CDR2 reads YYEEEE. The CDR3 sequence is 16 residues long.

This chain joins TRBV7-2 and TRBJ1-1, with D tentatively TRBD1 (6 bases). V shed 4 bases and J shed 6 bases, with 18 bases lying between them. This CDR3 is built from 15 residues. Germline loops: CDR1 SGHTA, CDR2 FQGNSA. The CDR3 protein is CASSSRGRAPPEAFF. The CDR3 nucleotides read TGTGCCAGCAGCTCCAGGGGCAGGGCGCCGCCTGAAGCTTTCTTT.

V usage is TRBV5-1 and J usage is TRBJ2-7; a weak D match, TRBD1 (6 bases). The CDR3 contains 15 residues. V lost 0 bases and J lost 3, with 13 bases in between. Germline V gene lookup returns CDR1 SGHRS and CDR2 YFSETQ. The CDR3 region has the DNA TGCGCCAGCAGCTTGGAGGCAGGGGTTGGCTACGAGCAGTACTTC. The encoded protein is CASSLEAGVGYEQYF. Full variable domain (remainder filled in from reference TRBV5-1 and TRBJ2-7): KAGVTQTPRYLIKTRGQQVTLSCSPISGHRSVSWYQQTPGQGLQFLFEYFSETQRNKGNFPGRFSGRQFSNSRSEMNVSTLELGDSALYLCASSLEAGVGYEQYFGPGTRLTVT.

The chain couples TRBV7-9 to TRBJ1-1; unclear D gene. The CDR3 runs 14 residues. CDR1 is SEHNR, CDR2 FQNEAQ, per germline (reference sequence). With 1 base removed from V and 1 base from J, the gap between germline ends came to 7 bases. As DNA, the CDR3 is TGTGCCAGCAGCTTAGTACAGCGGAACACTGAAGCTTTCTTT. This codes for CASSLVQRNTEAFF.

The chain combines TRBV10-3 with TRBJ2-5, with TRBD1 matching 7 bases. Germline CDR1 ENHRY, CDR2 SYGVKD. This CDR3 has 13 residues. Trimming removed 6 bases from V and 5 bases from J; junction bases left unmatched: 6. This CDR3 is CAISRDSTETQYF. In nucleotides, the CDR3 is TGTGCCATCAGCCGGGACAGTACGGAGACCCAGTACTTC.

The chain joins TRBV18 to TRBJ1-1; D perhaps matches TRBD1 (6 bases). In germline, CDR1 is KGHSH, CDR2 LQKENI. Trimming pared 6 bases from V and 3 bases from J, leaving 14 bases between. The CDR3 is 14 amino acids. The CDR3 here is CASSPGQTYTEAFF. DNA for the CDR3: TGTGCCAGCTCGCCCGGACAGACCTACACTGAAGCTTTCTTT.

The CDR3 loop is CASSYEQGKRSPLHF. DNA for the CDR3: TGTGCCAGCAGTTACGAACAGGGGAAACGTTCCCCCCTCCACTTT. The chain couples TRBV6-6 to TRBJ1-6; 7 bases line up with TRBD1. CDR1 and CDR2 from the germline V gene are MNHNY and SVGAGI (reference sequence). Losses at the gene ends were 2 bases for V and 13 bases for J; bases not matched to a gene: 11. The CDR3 loop spans 15 amino acids.

V usage is TRBV10-3 and J usage is TRBJ2-3; 14 nucleotides match TRBD2. In germline, CDR1 is ENHRY, CDR2 SYGVKD. The CDR3 is made up of 16 amino acids. The ends lost 7 bases at V and 6 bases at J; junction bases unmatched: 9. The CDR3 sequence: CAIKTTSGGGSDTQYF. CDR3 bases: TGTGCCATCAAAACGACTAGCGGGGGGGGGTCCGATACGCAGTATTTT.

The CDR3 DNA reads TGTGCCAGCAGTGACGGAGGGCGGCCCTATGGCTACACCTTC. It specifies CASSDGGRPYGYTF. The rearrangement uses TRBV25-1 and TRBJ1-2; no reliable D call. V was pared by 3 bases and J by 4 bases, with 12 bases between. Germline V lookup: CDR1 MGHDK, CDR2 SYGVNS. CDR3 length: 14 residues.

This clone was seen only once. The V and J genes are TRBV10-3 and TRBJ2-1; TRBD1 might be the D (6 bases). Germline CDR1 ENHRY, CDR2 SYGVKD. Between the trimmed V and J ends, which lost 6 bases and 7 bases, there was a span of 19 bases. The CDR3 is 15 residues long. The CDR3 here is CAIRMTGFGSNEQFF. For the CDR3, the DNA is TGTGCCATCAGGATGACAGGTTTCGGGTCGAATGAGCAGTTCTTC.

This chain joins TRBV6-5 and TRBJ2-5; 10 nucleotides line up with TRBD2. The DNA end is more similar to TRBJ2-7, so the J call may be wrong. This CDR3 contains 14 residues. Germline V gene data show CDR1 as MNHEY and CDR2 as SVGAGI. CDR3 nucleotide sequence: TGTGCCAGCAAAACGGGACTAGCGTCCTACGAGCAGTACTTC. Amino acid sequence: CASKTGLASYEQYF.

The table lists this clone with a count of one. The CDR3 reads CASSPRPGLSEKLFF. CDR3 in DNA: TGTGCCAGCAGCCCTCGCCCCGGCCTCTCTGAAAAACTGTTTTTT. The chain combines TRBV7-2 with TRBJ1-4, with D uncertain. Looked up from germline, CDR1 is SGHTA and CDR2 is FQGNSA. The CDR3 covers 15 residues. Trimming stripped 5 bases from V and 7 bases from J, with 17 bases between. Based on the CDR3 plus reference TRBV7-2 and TRBJ1-4, the full variable domain is GAGVSQSPSNKVTEKGKDVELRCDPISGHTALYWYRQSLGQGLEFLIYFQGNSAPDKSGLPSDRFSAERTGGSVSTLTIQRTQQEDSAVYLCASSPRPGLSEKLFFGSGTQLSVL.

This chain uses TRBV2 with TRBJ1-5; TRBD1 aligns across 7 bases. This CDR3 has 16 amino acids. CDR1 is SNHLY and CDR2 is FYNNEI in the germline V gene. The V segment lost 6 bases and the J segment 4 bases; nucleotides outside the gene matches: 12. Here the CDR3 reads CASRATGVTRNQPQHF. The CDR3 bases are TGTGCCAGCAGAGCTACAGGGGTCACCCGAAATCAGCCCCAGCATTTT. The full variable domain, its missing parts supplied by reference TRBV2 and TRBJ1-5, is EPEVTQTPSHQVTQMGQEVILRCVPISNHLYFYWYRQILGQKVEFLVSFYNNEISEKSEIFDDQFSVERPDGSNFTLKIRSTKLEDSAMYFCASRATGVTRNQPQHFGDGTRLSIL.

The rearrangement links TRBV15 to TRBJ2-3, with D perhaps being TRBD1 or TRBD2 (5 bases each). Trimming removed 2 bases at V and 4 bases at J, with 13 bases between. This CDR3 has 15 amino acids. Germline CDR1 reads LNHNV; CDR2 reads YYDKDF (reference sequence). The CDR3 nucleotides read TGTGCCACCAGCAGAAAGGGACCTAAGGCAGATACGCAGTATTTT. It is translated as CATSRKGPKADTQYF.

The chain combines TRBV5-5 with TRBJ2-3, with TRBD1 as a possible D gene (5 bases). Germline values: CDR1 SGHKS, CDR2 YYEKEE (reference sequence). The CDR3 covers 13 residues. V lost 4 bases to trimming and J lost 3 bases, with 9 bases between them. The CDR3 loop reads CASSVSGTDTQYF. CDR3 nucleotide sequence: TGTGCCAGCAGCGTATCAGGGACAGATACGCAGTATTTT.

The chain is built from TRBV7-7 and TRBJ2-5, with TRBD1 matching 8 bases. This CDR3 has 15 amino acids. Losses at the gene ends were 5 bases for V and 2 bases for J; bases not matched to a gene: 7. The germline gives CDR1 SSHAT, CDR2 FNYEAQ (reference sequence). The CDR3 DNA reads TGTGCCAGCAGCCCCGGGACAGGTAGACAAGAGACCCAGTACTTC. Translating gives CASSPGTGRQETQYF.